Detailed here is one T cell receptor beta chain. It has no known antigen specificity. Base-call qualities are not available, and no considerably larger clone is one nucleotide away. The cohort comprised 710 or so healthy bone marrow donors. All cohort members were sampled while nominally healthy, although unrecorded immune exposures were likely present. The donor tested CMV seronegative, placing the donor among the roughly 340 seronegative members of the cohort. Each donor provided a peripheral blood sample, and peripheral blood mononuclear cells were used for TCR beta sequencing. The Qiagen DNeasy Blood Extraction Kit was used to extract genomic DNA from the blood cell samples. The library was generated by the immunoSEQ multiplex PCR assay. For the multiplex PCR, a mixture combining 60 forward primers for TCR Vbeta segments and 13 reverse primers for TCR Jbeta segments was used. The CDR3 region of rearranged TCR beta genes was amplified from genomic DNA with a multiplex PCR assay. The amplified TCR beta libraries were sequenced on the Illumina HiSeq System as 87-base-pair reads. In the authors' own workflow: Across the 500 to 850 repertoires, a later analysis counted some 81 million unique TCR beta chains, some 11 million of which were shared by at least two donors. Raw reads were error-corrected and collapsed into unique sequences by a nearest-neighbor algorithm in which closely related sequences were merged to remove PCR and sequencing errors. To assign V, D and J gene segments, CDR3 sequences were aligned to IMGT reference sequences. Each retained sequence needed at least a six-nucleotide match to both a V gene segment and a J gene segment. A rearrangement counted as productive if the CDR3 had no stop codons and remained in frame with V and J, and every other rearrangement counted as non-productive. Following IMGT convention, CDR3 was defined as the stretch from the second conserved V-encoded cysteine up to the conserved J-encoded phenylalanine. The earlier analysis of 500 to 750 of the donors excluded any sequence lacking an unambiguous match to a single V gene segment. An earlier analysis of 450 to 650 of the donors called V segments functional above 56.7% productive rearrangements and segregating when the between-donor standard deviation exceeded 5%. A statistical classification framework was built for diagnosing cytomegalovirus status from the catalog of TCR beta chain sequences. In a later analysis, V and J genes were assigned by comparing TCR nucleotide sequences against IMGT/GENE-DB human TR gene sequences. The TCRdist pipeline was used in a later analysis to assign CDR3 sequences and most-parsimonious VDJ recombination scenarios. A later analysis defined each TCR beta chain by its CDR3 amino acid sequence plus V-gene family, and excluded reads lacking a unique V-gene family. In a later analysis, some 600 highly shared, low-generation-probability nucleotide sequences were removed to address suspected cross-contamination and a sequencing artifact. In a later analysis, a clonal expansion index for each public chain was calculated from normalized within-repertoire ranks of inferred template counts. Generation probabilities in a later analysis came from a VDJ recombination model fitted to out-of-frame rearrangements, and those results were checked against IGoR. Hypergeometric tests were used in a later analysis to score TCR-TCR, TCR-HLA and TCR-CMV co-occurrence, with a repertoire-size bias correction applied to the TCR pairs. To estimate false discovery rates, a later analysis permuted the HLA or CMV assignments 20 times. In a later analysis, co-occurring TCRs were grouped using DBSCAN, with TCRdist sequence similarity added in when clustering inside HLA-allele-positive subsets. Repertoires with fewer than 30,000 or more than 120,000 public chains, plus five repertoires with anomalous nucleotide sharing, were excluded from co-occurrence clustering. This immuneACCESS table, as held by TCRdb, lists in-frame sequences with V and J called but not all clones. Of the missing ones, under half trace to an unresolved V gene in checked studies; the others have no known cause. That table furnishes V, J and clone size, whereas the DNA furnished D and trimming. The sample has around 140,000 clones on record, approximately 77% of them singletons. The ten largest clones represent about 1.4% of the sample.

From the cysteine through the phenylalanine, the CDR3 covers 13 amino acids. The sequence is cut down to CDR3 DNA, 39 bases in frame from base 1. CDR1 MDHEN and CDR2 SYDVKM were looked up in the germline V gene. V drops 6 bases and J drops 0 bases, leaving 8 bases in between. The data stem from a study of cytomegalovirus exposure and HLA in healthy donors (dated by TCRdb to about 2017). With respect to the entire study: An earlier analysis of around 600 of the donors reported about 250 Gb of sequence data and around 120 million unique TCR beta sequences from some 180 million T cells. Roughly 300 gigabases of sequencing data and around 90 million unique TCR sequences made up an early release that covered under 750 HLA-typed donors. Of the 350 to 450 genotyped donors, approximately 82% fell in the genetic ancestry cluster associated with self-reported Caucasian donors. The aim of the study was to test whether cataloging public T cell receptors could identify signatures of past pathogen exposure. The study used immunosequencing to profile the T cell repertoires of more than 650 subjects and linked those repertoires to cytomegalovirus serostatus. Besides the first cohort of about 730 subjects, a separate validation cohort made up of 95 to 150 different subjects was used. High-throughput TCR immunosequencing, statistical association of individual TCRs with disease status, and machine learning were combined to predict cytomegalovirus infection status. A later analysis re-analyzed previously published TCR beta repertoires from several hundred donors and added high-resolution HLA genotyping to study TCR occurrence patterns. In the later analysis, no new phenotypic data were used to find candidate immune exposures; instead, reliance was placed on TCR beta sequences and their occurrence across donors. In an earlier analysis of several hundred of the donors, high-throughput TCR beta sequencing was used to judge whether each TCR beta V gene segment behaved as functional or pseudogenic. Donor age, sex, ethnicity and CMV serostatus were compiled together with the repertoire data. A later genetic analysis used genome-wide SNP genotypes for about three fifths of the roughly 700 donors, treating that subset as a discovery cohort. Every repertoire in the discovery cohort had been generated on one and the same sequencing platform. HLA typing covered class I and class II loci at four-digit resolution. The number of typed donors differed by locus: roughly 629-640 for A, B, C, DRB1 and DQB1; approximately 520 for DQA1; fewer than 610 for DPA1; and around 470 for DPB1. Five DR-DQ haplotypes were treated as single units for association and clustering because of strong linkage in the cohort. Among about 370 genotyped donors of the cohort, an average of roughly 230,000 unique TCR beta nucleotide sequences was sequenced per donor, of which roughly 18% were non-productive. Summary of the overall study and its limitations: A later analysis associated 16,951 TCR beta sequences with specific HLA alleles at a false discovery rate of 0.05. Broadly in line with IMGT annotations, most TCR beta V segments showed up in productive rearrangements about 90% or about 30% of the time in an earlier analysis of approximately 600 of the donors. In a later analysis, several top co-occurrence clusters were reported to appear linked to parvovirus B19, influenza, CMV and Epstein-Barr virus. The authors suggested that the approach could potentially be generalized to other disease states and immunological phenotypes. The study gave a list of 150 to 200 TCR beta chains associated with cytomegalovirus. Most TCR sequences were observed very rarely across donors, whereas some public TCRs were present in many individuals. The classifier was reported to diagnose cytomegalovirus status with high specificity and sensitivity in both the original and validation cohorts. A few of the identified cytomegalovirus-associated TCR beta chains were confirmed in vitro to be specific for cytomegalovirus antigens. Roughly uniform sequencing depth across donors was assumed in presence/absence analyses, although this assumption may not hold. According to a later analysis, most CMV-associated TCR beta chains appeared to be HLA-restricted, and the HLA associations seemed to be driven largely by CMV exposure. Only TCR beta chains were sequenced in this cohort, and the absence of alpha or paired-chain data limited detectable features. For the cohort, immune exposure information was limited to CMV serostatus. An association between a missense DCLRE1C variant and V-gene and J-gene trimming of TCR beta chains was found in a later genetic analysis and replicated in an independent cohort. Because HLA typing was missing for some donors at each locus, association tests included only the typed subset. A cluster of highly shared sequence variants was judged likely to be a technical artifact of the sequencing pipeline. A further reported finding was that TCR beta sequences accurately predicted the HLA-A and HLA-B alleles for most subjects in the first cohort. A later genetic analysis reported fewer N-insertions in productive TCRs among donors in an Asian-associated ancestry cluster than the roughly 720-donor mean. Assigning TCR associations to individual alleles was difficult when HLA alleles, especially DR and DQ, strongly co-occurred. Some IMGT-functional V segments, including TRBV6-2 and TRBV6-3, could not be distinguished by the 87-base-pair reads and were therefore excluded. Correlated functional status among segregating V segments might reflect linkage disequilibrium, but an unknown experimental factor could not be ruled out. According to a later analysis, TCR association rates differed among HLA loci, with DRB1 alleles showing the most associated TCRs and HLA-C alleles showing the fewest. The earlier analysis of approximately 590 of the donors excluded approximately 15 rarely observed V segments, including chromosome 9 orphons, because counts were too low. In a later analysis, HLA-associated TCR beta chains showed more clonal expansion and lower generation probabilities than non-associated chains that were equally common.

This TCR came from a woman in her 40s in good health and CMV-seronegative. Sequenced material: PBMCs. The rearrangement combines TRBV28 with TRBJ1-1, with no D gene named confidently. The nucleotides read TGTGCCAGCAGCCCTTTTCTGAACACTGAAGCTTTCTTT. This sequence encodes CASSPFLNTEAFF.